This T cell receptor beta chain originates from a study of shared clonotypes between healthy human individuals. Notes on the study in general: Sorted-subset samples were not fully sequenced, rarefaction indicated. Larger richness was generally estimated for naive than memory subsets.

It was across several immunoSEQ plates that each subset's genomic DNA was evenly split. Generated by immunoSEQ multiplex PCR, the TCRdb table keeps only in-frame clones and is missing some. The sample records around 2.5 million clones, over 85% being singletons. Concerning this clone: Its antigen is unknown.

The TCR was taken from a man between 18 and 29 years old in good health. Some clones in this sample may be carry-over from other donors' samples. What was sequenced was naive CD4+ T cells from PBMCs. The sample's subset: CD45RA+ positively selected.

CDR3 residues: CASSLRDSQNTGELFF. The DNA for the CDR3 is TGTGCCAGCAGCCTCCGGGACTCCCAGAACACCGGGGAGCTGTTTTTT. The gene calls are TRBV7-9 and TRBJ2-2, with D possibly being TRBD2 (6 bases). CDR3 size: 16 residues. Trimming pared 5 bases from V and 1 base from J, leaving 14 bases between. Looked up from germline, CDR1 is SEHNR and CDR2 is FQNEAQ (reference sequence).